Each of the 19 T cell receptor beta chains below was sequenced from the same sample in a study of T cell clusters in autoimmune cytopenias. One tube held mixed TRB-A and TRB-B primer pools for touch-down PCR. From its re-call of the multiplex PCR reads, TCRdb lists each CDR3 protein once, without DNA. Across some 4,900 distinct CDR3 sequences, the top ten clones capture approximately 16% of the sample. TRB was amplified from approximately 250 ng of peripheral blood genomic DNA per sample. The sequenced material came from peripheral blood. The receptors come from a human donor with an autoimmune cytopenia or autoimmune hepatitis (not recorded which).

This chain uses TRBV12-3 or TRBV12-4 with TRBJ1-1. The CDR3 extends over 14 amino acids. This chain's CDR3 is CASSLIEANTEAFF.

Frequency places this clonotype as medium-sized. CDR3 region: CASSYSKLNNEQFF. This rearrangement joins TRBV6-5 to TRBJ2-1. The germline CDR1 and CDR2 sequences are MNHEY and SVGAGI. There are 14 residues in the CDR3.

This clonotype is classed as medium-sized by frequency. The chain's CDR3 is CAWSPDRDEQYF. This chain connects TRBV30 to TRBJ2-7; the TCRdb D gene call, TRBD1, has no DNA to confirm it. The length of the CDR3 is 12 residues. The germline V gene has CDR1 GTSNPN and CDR2 SVGIG (reference sequence). The variable domain in full, with the rest retrieved from reference TRBV30 and TRBJ2-7, is SQTIHQWPATLVQPVGSPLSLECTVEGTSNPNLYWYRQAAGRGLQLLFYSVGIGQISSEVPQNLSASRPQDRQFILSSKKLLLSDSGFYLCAWSPDRDEQYFGPGTRLTVT.

The chain is built from TRBV18 and TRBJ2-2; TCRdb designates TRBD1, a call that cannot be tested without DNA. The length of the CDR3 is 14 residues. Germline lookup yields CDR1 KGHSH and CDR2 LQKENI. Here the CDR3 reads CASSPPLRGGELFF.

This clonotype is identified as medium-sized from frequency. The chain couples TRBV6-5 to TRBJ2-7; the TRBD2 assignment by TCRdb is unverifiable without DNA. Looked up from germline, CDR1 is MNHEY and CDR2 is SVGAGI. The CDR3 sequence is 15 residues long. The CDR3 spells CASSPLAGGAYEQYF.

The chain uses TRBV7-9 and TRBJ2-4. CDR1 is SEHNR and CDR2 is FQNEAQ in the germline V gene (reference sequence). The CDR3 has 15 amino acids. Here the CDR3 reads CASSASGLAKNIQYF.

The chain links TRBV20-1 to TRBJ2-3; the D call of TRBD1 rests on TCRdb alone, since no DNA is present to check it. CDR3 size: 16 residues. The germline gives CDR1 DFQATT, CDR2 SNEGSKA (reference sequence). Here the CDR3 reads CSASRGETGKTDTQYF.

This clonotype is medium-sized (0.01 to 0.1%) by frequency. The chain joins TRBV19 to TRBJ1-1. The length of the CDR3 is 15 residues. Germline assignment: CDR1 LNHDA and CDR2 SQIVND (reference sequence). Here the CDR3 reads CASSMVLGLNTEAFF.

This clonotype shows up as medium-sized (0.01 to 0.1%) by frequency. The gene calls are TRBV27 and TRBJ1-1; TCRdb calls TRBD1, which cannot be checked without DNA. The CDR3 has 14 amino acids. The V gene's germline CDR1 is MNHEY and CDR2 SMNVEV (reference sequence). Here the CDR3 reads CASSIGQLNTEAFF.

This clonotype shows up as medium-sized (0.01 to 0.1%) by frequency. This chain joins TRBV18 and TRBJ1-2; TCRdb's D gene call, TRBD1, goes unchecked for lack of DNA. The CDR3 sequence is 13 residues long. Germline CDR1 KGHSH, CDR2 LQKENI. CDR3 protein: CASSPDRDYGYTF.

This clonotype is classed as medium-sized by frequency. J is TRBJ1-4 and V is TRBV10-3. Germline CDR1 is ENHRY and CDR2 is SYGVKD. The CDR3 spans 13 residues. CDR3 amino acids: CAISAGSNEKLFF.

According to its frequency, this clonotype is medium-sized. The chain is built from TRBV27 and TRBJ1-2; TCRdb selects TRBD1, and the lack of DNA leaves this call unchecked. This CDR3 region has 15 residues. From germline, CDR1 is MNHEY and CDR2 SMNVEV (reference sequence). CDR3 sequence reads: CASNPTGGGRYGYTF.

This clonotype ranks as medium-sized in terms of frequency. This sequence joins TRBV11-1 and TRBJ1-2; the TCRdb call, TRBD1, lacks DNA for checking. CDR1 and CDR2 from the germline V gene are SGHAT and FQDESV (reference sequence). The CDR3 length is 16 residues. The CDR3 here is CASSPGGRRANYGYTF.

The chain combines TRBV12-3 or TRBV12-4 with TRBJ2-6. The CDR3 is 15 amino acids. This chain's CDR3 is CASRAQGSGANVLTF.

The chain links TRBV5-1 to TRBJ2-5; TCRdb lists TRBD2, though no DNA is available to test this call. The V gene's germline CDR1 is SGHRS and CDR2 YFSETQ. CDR3 length: 15 amino acids. CDR3 region: CASSLAGVLGETQYF.

The chain carries TRBV27 and TRBJ2-6; no DNA is available, so the TRBD2 call from TCRdb remains unchecked. CDR3 length: 17 residues. The V gene's germline CDR1 is MNHEY and CDR2 SMNVEV (reference sequence). The CDR3 sequence: CASSDLAGLSGANVLTF.

Measured by frequency, this clonotype is medium-sized. V and J are TRBV6-5 and TRBJ2-1; TCRdb names TRBD2, which stays unverified in the absence of DNA. The CDR3 sequence is 14 residues long. Germline V gene sequence: CDR1 MNHEY, CDR2 SVGAGI. CDR3 residues: CATRPRVEGNEQFF.

The chain links TRBV5-4 to TRBJ2-7; there is no DNA to check the TCRdb D call of TRBD2. Germline CDR1 SGHNT, CDR2 YYREEE (reference sequence). The CDR3 runs 16 residues. The CDR3 protein is CASSRTSGGGSYEQYF. Full variable domain (missing parts from reference TRBV5-4 and TRBJ2-7): ETGVTQSPTHLIKTRGQQVTLRCSSQSGHNTVSWYQQALGQGPQFIFQYYREEENGRGNFPPRFSGLQFPNYSSELNVNALELDDSALYLCASSRTSGGGSYEQYFGPGTRLTVT.

The J gene is TRBJ2-7, the V gene TRBV14; no DNA is available, so the TRBD2 call from TCRdb remains unchecked. CDR3 length equals 15 residues. Germline values: CDR1 SGHDN, CDR2 FVKESK. This CDR3 is CASSQVGTDSYEQYF.